This is a list of T cell receptor beta chains from one sample in a study of graft-versus-host responses after intestinal transplantation. No antigens are known for them. Assay used: immunoSEQ multiplex PCR; TCRdb lists only in-frame clones, some missing. This table holds tens of thousands of clones, more than 80% found once. The sequenced sample was unstimulated CD8+ T cells sorted from spleen or lymph node cells, obtained before intestinal transplant. The receptors here all came from a human donor who received an intestinal transplant. The CDR3 runs from the conserved cysteine through the conserved F or W. D genes are given only for firm matches. Size tells how often a clone was seen (once, few, many) or the class of an expanded clone, and some rows leave it out.

CATSRDYSYNEQFF TGTGCCACCAGCAGAGATTATTCCTACAATGAGCAGTTCTTC TRBV15 medium-sized . TRBJ2-1
CASLGEEGSEAFF TGTGCCTCATTGGGGGAGGAGGGCTCTGAAGCTTTCTTT TRBV27 . . TRBJ1-1
CASSVAGGPPDTQYF TGTGCCAGCAGCGTGGCGGGGGGGCCCCCAGATACGCAGTATTTT TRBV5-4 once TRBD2 TRBJ2-3
CASSPTGRTYGYTF TGCGCCAGCAGCCCTACGGGGAGGACTTATGGCTACACCTTC TRBV5-1 . . TRBJ1-2
CASSRDREGTEAFF TGTGCCAGCAGCCGGGACAGAGAGGGCACTGAAGCTTTCTTT TRBV28 . TRBD1 TRBJ1-1
CASSFGTDYEQYF TGTGCCAGCAGCTTCGGGACAGACTACGAGCAGTACTTC TRBV13 . TRBD1 TRBJ2-7
CASSPDTTPTGELFF TGTGCCAGCAGCCCCGACACAACGCCCACCGGGGAGCTGTTTTTT TRBV6-1 . . TRBJ2-2
CASSLVNRVISGANVLTF TGTGCCAGCAGCTTGGTCAACAGGGTGATCTCTGGGGCCAACGTCCTGACTTTC TRBV5-6 . . TRBJ2-6
CASSLAVNTEAFF TGTGCCAGCAGCTTGGCAGTGAACACTGAAGCTTTCTTT TRBV13 . . TRBJ1-1
CASSVTVLGAEQYF TGTGCCAGCAGCGTAACAGTGTTAGGGGCCGAGCAGTACTTC TRBV9 . . TRBJ2-7
CASSVGTEAFF TGTGCCAGCAGCGTCGGGACAGAAGCTTTCTTT TRBV7-8 . . TRBJ1-1
CASSLDSGYQPQHF TGTGCCAGCAGCTTGGACTCAGGGTATCAGCCCCAGCATTTT TRBV5-6 . . TRBJ1-5